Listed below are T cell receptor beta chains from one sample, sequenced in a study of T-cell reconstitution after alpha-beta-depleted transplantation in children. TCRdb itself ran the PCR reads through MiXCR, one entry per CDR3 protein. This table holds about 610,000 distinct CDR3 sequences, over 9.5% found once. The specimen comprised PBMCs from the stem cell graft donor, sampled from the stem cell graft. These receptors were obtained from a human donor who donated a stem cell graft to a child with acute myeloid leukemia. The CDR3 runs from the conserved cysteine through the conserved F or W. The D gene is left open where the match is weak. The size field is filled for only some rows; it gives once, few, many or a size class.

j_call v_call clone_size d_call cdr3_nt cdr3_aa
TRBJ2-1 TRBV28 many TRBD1 TGTGCCAGCAGTTCTCAGGGGGAGCCCTACAATGAGCAGTTCTTC CASSSQGEPYNEQFF
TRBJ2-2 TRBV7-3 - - TGTGCCAGCAGCTCCCGGTCCCGGGGCGGGGAGCTGTTTTTT CASSSRSRGGELFF
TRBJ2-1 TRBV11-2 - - TGTGCCAGCAGCTTGAGACTAGTAAGGGATGAGCAGTTCTTC CASSLRLVRDEQFF
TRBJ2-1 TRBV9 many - TGTGCCAGCAGCGTAAGCAACAGGGTAGGGTCGAATGAGCAGTTCTTC CASSVSNRVGSNEQFF
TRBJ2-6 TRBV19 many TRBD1 TGTGCCAGTAGCCCGGGGAGGGACAGGGGGAGATTCTTCTCTGGGGCCAACGTCCTGACTTTC CASSPGRDRGRFFSGANVLTF
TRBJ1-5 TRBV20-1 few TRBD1 TGCAGTGCCACCCCGGGACAGGGGAGGCATCAGCCCCAGCATTTT CSATPGQGRHQPQHF
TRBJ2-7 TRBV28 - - TGTGCCAGCAGTCGCGCCTCCACCAACCTCTACGAGCAGTACTTC CASSRASTNLYEQYF
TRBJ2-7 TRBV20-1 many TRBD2 TGCAGTGCTAGAGATTCCGTAGCGGGAGCGCTAACCTACGAGCAGTACTTC CSARDSVAGALTYEQYF
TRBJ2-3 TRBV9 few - TGTGCCAGCAGCGCTCGCGGACTCCGTTCCCATACGCAGTATTTT CASSARGLRSHTQYF
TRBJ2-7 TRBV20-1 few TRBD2 TGCAGTGCTTCTAGCGGGAAGGCGAGCTCCTACGAGCAGTACTTC CSASSGKASSYEQYF
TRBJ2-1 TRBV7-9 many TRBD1 TGTGCCAGCAGCCCCCGAGGACAGGGAAGAATTGGCGAGCAGTTCTTC CASSPRGQGRIGEQFF
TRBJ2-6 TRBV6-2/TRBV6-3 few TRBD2 TGTGCCAGCAGTTTTAGCGGGAGAAACGGCTGGGCCAACGTCCTGACTTTC CASSFSGRNGWANVLTF
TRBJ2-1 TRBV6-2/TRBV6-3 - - TGTGCCAGCAGTTACTCACCTAGCGCCTCCTACAATGAGCAGTTCTTC CASSYSPSASYNEQFF
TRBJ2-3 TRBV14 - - TGTGCCAGCAGCCAAGATGGAGGGGCCAGCACAGATACGCAGTATTTT CASSQDGGASTDTQYF
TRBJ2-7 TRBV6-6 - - TGTGCCAGCAGAGACCCACGGGAAGGGAGCAAGTACTTC CASRDPREGSKYF
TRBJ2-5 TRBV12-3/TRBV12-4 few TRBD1 TGTGCCAGCACCATGACAGGGGACTCCCAAGAGACCCAGTACTTC CASTMTGDSQETQYF
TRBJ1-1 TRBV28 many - TGTGCCAGCAGTTTATTTGGGGACCCGAACACTGAAGCTTTCTTT CASSLFGDPNTEAFF
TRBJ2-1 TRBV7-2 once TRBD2 TGTGCCAGCAGCTCCACGGGCGGGAGGGGGTACAATGAGCAGTTCTTC CASSSTGGRGYNEQFF
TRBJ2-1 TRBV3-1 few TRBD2 TGTGCCAGCAGCCAAGTTTGGGGGGGTAGCAATGAGCAGTTCTTC CASSQVWGGSNEQFF
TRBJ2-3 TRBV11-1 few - TGTGCCAGCAGCTTAGAGGGGGCCCCATCGGGGGGCACAGATACGCAGTATTTT CASSLEGAPSGGTDTQYF
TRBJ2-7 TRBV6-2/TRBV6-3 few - TGTGCCAGCAGTCACTCTGACATCATTAAGGAGCAGTACTTC CASSHSDIIKEQYF
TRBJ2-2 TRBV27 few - TGTGCCAGCAGTTTATCGATAATCCCTGGAACCGGGGAGCTGTTTTTT CASSLSIIPGTGELFF
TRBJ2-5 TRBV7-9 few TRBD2 TGTGCCAGCAGGCGGGAGGCCCTGAAGGAGACCCAGTACTTC CASRREALKETQYF
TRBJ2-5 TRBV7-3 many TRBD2 TGTGCCAGCAGCGTGGGGACTAGCGGGACCCAAGAGACCCAGTACTTC CASSVGTSGTQETQYF
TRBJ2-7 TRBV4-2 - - TGTGCCAGCAGCCAGGCCGGACTGGAAGGCTACGAGCAGTACTTC CASSQAGLEGYEQYF
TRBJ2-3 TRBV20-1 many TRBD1 TGCAGTGCTAGGGTGGGGTTTGGGACAGTACCTGCAGATACGCAGTATTTT CSARVGFGTVPADTQYF
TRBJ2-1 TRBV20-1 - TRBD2 TGCAGTGCTCCGCGACAGACGGGAGGAAGTGATGAGCAGTTCTTC CSAPRQTGGSDEQFF
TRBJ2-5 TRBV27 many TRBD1 TGTGCCAGCAGTTTACGATACAGGGGGCGACATCAAGAGACCCAGTACTTC CASSLRYRGRHQETQYF
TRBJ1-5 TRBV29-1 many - TGCAGCGTGGGGGGTGCCAATCAGCCCCAGCATTTT CSVGGANQPQHF
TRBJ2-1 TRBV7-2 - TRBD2 TGTGCCAGCAGCTTAGGGACTATGGCGGGAGGCAATGAGCAGTTCTTC CASSLGTMAGGNEQFF
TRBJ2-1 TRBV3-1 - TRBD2 TGTGCCAGCAGCCAATTTGGCCTAGCGGGTTACAATGAGCAGTTCTTC CASSQFGLAGYNEQFF
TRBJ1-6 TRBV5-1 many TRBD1 TGCGCCAGCAGCGGACAGGGGGCGTATAATTCACCCCTCCACTTT CASSGQGAYNSPLHF
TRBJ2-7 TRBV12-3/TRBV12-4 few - TGTGCCAGCTTAGAGGCTGGCTCCTACGAGCAGTACTTC CASLEAGSYEQYF
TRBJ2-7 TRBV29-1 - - TGCAGCGAGGGACAAAATCCTTCCTACGAGCAGTACTTC CSEGQNPSYEQYF
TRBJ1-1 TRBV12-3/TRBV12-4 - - TGTGCCAGCAGTCGCAAGGGGAACACTGAAGCTTTCTTT CASSRKGNTEAFF
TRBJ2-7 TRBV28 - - TGTGCCCTAGGGGGACCCTACGAGCAGTACTTC CALGGPYEQYF
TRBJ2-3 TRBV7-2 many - TGTGCCAGCCTAACCCTCGTCGGTAGCGCAAGTTTT CASLTLVGSASF
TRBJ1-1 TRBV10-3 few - TGTGCCACACTTAAACAGGGAATGAACACTGAAGCTTTCTTT CATLKQGMNTEAFF
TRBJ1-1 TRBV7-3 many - TGTGCCAGCAGCTTAACGAACAATAAGAACACTGAAGCTTTCTTT CASSLTNNKNTEAFF